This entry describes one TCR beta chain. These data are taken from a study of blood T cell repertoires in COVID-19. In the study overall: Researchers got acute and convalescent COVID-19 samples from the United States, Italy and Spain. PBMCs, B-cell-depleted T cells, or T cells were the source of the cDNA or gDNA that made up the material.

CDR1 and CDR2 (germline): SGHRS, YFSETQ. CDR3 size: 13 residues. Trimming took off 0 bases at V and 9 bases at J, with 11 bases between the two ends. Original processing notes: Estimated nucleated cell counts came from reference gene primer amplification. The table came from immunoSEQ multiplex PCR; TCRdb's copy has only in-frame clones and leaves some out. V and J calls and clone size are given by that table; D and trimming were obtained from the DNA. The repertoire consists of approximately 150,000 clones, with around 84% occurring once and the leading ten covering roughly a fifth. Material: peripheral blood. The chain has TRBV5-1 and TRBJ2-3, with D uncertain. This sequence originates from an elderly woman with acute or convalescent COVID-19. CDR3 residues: CASSLGGNPTQYF. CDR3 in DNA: TGCGCCAGCAGCTTGGGCGGCAACCCGACGCAGTATTTT.